The source of this T cell receptor beta chain is a study of CD8 T cells in Susac syndrome. It was with random hexamers that 0.5 to 1 ug RNA was reverse transcribed. immunoSEQ multiplex PCR amplified TCR beta CDR3 across 54 Vbeta, 13 Jbeta. TCRdb reprocessed the immunoSEQ multiplex PCR reads with MiXCR, giving one entry per CDR3 protein. The table includes over 150,000 distinct CDR3 sequences, nearly 95% detected once. V was shortened by 0 bases and J by 9 bases, with 10 bases between the two germline ends. CDR1 and CDR2 from the germline V gene are SGHDT and YYEEEE. The CDR3 length is 13 residues. This chain connects TRBV5-6 to TRBJ2-1, with D possibly matching TRBD2 (6 bases). Sequencing was done on a sample of CD4+ T cells from PBMCs. This TCR derives from a human donor with multiple sclerosis. CDR3 region: CASSLGRGGEQFF. CDR3 nucleotide sequence: TGTGCCAGCAGCTTGGGTCGGGGAGGTGAGCAGTTCTTC.